The 6 T cell receptor beta chains in this list originate from one sample, sequenced in a study of tumor-infiltrating lymphocytes in localized non-small cell lung cancer. Sequenced by immunoSEQ multiplex PCR; TCRdb stores in-frame clones only, minus some. Seen here are 9,500 or so clones, about 75% observed once, and the top ten hold about a fifth. The sample taken for sequencing was uninvolved lung tissue not adjacent to the tumor. These receptors all stem from a human donor with non-small cell lung cancer.

This chain uses TRBV10-2 with TRBJ2-1; D call uncertain. V was clipped by 2 bases and J by 13 bases, with 18 bases between them. The CDR3 runs to 14 residues. Germline CDR1 reads WSHSY; CDR2 reads SAAADI. The CDR3 DNA reads TGCGCCAGCAGTGAGGAGGTTTTAGGCAGCAAACAGTTCTTC. Encoded protein: CASSEEVLGSKQFF.

The chain employs TRBV4-3 and TRBJ1-2; D possibly corresponds to TRBD1 (6 bases). Germline assignment: CDR1 LGHNA and CDR2 YSLEER. The CDR3 has 16 residues. Deletions cut 0 bases from V and 4 bases from J, with 15 bases between. The CDR3 reads CASSQDRGGLSYGYTF. CDR3 nucleotides: TGCGCCAGCAGCCAAGACCGGGGGGGGCTTAGCTATGGCTACACCTTC.

The chain uses TRBV28 and TRBJ1-1; D gene ambiguous. Trimming left V 2 bases short and J 10 bases short, with 11 bases between. Germline lookup yields CDR1 MDHEN and CDR2 SYDVKM. The CDR3 length is 12 residues. DNA for the CDR3: TGTGCCAGCAGTTTAGAGGGCTCAAGAGCTTTCTTT. It specifies CASSLEGSRAFF.

The rearrangement uses TRBV10-3 and TRBJ2-3; the match to TRBD2 covers 12 bases. The CDR3 extends over 15 amino acids. With 7 bases clipped from V and 5 bases from J, the junction kept 7 bases outside the gene matches. CDR1 and CDR2 (germline): ENHRY, SYGVKD. The CDR3 protein is CAITGLAGGRDTQYF. CDR3 nucleotide sequence: TGTGCCATCACGGGGCTAGCGGGGGGGCGAGATACGCAGTATTTT.

The V call is TRBV9, the J call TRBJ1-2, with 7 bases fitting TRBD1. Germline CDR1 SGDLS, CDR2 YYNGEE. V shed 4 bases and J 4 bases; nucleotides not matched to a gene: 7. The CDR3 loop spans 14 amino acids. Here the CDR3 DNA reads TGTGCCAGCAGCACCTCGGGACAGCCCTATGGCTACACCTTC. This sequence encodes CASSTSGQPYGYTF.

The chain joins TRBV4-3 to TRBJ2-7; 8 bases are a match to TRBD1. Losses at the gene ends were 0 bases for V and 5 bases for J; bases not matched to a gene: 12. The CDR3 is 17 amino acids. Germline CDR1 LGHNA, CDR2 YSLEER. The CDR3 nucleotides read TGCGCCAGCAGCCAAGAGATCAGCCACAGGGGGATAAACGAGCAGTACTTC. Translating it yields CASSQEISHRGINEQYF.